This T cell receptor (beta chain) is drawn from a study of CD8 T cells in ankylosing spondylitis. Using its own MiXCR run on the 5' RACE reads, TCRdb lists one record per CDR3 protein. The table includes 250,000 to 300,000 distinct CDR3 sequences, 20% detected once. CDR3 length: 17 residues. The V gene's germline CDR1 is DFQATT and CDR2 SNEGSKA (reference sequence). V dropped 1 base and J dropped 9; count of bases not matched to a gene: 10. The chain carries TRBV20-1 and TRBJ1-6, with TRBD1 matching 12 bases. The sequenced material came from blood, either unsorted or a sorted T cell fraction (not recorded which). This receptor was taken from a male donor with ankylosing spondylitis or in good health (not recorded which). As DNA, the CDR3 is TGCAGTGCTAGAGTCGGGTGGGACAGGGGGCGAGGTTCACCCCTCCACTTT. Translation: CSARVGWDRGRGSPLHF.